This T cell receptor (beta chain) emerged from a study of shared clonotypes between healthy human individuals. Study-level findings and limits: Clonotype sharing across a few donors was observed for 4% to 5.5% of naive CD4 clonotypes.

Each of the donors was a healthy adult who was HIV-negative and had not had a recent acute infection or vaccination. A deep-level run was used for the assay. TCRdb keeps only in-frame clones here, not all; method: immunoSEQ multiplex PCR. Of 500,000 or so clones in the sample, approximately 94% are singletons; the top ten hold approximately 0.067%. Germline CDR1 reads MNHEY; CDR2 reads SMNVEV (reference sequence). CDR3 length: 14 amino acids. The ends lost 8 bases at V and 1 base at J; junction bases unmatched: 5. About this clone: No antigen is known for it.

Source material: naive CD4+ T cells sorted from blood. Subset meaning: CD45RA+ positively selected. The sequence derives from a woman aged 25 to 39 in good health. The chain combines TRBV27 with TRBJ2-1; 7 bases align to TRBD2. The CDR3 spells CASFGRPSYNEQFF. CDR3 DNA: TGTGCCAGCTTCGGGAGGCCATCCTACAATGAGCAGTTCTTC.